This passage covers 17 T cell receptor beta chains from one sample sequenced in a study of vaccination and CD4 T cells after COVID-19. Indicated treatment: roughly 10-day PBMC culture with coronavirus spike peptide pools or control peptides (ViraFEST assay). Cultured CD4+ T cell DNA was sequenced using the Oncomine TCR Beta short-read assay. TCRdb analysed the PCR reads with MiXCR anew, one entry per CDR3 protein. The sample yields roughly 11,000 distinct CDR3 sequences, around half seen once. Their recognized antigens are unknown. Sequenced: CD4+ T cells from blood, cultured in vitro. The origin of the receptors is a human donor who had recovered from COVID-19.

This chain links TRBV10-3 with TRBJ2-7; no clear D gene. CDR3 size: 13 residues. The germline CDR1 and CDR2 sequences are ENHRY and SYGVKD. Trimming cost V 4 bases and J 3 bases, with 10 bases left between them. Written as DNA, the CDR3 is TGTGCCATCAGTGGGTCTAGGGACTACGAGCAGTACTTC. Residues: CAISGSRDYEQYF.

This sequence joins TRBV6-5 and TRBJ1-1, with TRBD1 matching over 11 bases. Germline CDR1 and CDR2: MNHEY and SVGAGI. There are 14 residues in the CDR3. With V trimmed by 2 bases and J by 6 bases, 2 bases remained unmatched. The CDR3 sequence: CASSYRTGGPEAFF. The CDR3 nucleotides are TGTGCCAGCAGTTACAGGACAGGGGGCCCTGAAGCTTTCTTT.

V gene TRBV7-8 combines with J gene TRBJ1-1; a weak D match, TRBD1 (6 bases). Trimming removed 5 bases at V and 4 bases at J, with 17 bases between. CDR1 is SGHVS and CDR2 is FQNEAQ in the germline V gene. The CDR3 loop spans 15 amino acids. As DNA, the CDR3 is TGTGCCAGCAGCCGACTGGGGGCGGAGGGCACTGAAGCTTTCTTT. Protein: CASSRLGAEGTEAFF.

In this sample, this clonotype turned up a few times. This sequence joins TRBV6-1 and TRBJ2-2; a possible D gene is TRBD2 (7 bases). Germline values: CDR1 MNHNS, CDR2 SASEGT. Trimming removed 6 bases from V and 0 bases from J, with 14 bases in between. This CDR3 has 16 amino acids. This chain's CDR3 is CASSLRGRANTGELFF. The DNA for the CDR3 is TGTGCCAGCAGCTTGCGGGGGCGGGCGAACACCGGGGAGCTGTTTTTT.

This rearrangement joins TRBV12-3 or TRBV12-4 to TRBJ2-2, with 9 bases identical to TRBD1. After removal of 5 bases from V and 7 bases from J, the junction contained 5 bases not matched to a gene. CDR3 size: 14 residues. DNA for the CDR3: TGTGCCAGCAGTATACAGGGGGCTGGCGGGGAGCTGTTTTTT. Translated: CASSIQGAGGELFF.

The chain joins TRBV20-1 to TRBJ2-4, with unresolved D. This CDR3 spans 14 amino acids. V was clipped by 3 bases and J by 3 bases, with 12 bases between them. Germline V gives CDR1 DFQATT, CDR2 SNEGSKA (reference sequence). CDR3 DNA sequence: TGCAGTGCTAGGGGAATCCACGGCAAAAACATTCAGTACTTC. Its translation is CSARGIHGKNIQYF.

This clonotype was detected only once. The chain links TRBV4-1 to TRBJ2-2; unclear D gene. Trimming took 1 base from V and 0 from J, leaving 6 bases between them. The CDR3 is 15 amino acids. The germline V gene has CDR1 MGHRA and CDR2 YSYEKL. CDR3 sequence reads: CASSQGPTNTGELFF. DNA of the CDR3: TGCGCCAGCAGCCAAGGACCAACGAACACCGGGGAGCTGTTTTTT.

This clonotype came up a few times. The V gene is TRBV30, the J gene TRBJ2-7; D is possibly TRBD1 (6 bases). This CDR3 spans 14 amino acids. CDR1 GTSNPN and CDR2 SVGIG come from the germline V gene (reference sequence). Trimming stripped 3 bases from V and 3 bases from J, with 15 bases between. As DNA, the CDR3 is TGTGCCTGGAGGCCTCGGGACACTTTCTACGAGCAGTACTTC. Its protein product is CAWRPRDTFYEQYF.

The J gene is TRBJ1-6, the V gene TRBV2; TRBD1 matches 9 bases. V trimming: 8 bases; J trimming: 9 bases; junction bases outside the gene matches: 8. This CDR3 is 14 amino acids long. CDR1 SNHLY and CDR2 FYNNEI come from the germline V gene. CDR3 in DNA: TGTGCCAGCGGGGTGGGGACAGGGAGTTCACCCCTCCACTTT. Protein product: CASGVGTGSSPLHF. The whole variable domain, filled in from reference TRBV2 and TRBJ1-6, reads EPEVTQTPSHQVTQMGQEVILRCVPISNHLYFYWYRQILGQKVEFLVSFYNNEISEKSEIFDDQFSVERPDGSNFTLKIRSTKLEDSAMYFCASGVGTGSSPLHFGNGTRLTVT.

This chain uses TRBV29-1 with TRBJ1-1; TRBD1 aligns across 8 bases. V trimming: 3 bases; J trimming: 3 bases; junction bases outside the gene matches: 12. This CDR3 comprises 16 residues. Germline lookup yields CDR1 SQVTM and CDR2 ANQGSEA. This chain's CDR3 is CSVDSGQGLWDTEAFF. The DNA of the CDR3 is TGCAGCGTTGACTCCGGACAGGGACTATGGGACACTGAAGCTTTCTTT.

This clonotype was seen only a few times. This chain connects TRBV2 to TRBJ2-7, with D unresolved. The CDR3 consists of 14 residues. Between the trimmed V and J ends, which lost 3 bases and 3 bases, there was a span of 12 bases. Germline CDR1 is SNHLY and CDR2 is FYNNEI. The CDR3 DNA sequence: TGTGCCAGCAGTGAGCTACAGAGACTCTACGAGCAGTACTTC. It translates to CASSELQRLYEQYF.

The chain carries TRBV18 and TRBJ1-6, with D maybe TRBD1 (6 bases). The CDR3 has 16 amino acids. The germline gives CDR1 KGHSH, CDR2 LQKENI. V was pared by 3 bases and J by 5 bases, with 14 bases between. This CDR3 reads CASSPSRGGNNSPLHF. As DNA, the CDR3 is TGTGCCAGCTCACCCTCGCGGGGGGGCAATAATTCACCCCTCCACTTT. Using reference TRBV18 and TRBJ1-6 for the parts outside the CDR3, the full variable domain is NAGVMQNPRHLVRRRGQEARLRCSPMKGHSHVYWYRQLPEEGLKFMVYLQKENIIDESGMPKERFSAEFPKEGPSILRIQQVVRGDSAAYFCASSPSRGGNNSPLHFGNGTRLTVT.

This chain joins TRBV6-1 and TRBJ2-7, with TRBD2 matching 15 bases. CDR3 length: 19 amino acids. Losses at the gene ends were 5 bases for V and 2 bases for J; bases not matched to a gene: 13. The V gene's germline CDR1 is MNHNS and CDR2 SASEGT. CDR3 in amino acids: CASSTNSGTSGGRTYEQYF. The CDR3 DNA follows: TGTGCCAGCAGTACTAACTCCGGGACTAGCGGGGGGAGGACCTACGAGCAGTACTTC.

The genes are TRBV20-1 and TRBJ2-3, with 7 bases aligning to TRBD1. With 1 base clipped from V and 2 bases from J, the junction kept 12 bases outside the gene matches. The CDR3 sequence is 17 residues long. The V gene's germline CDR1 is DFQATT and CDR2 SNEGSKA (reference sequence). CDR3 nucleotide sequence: TGCAGTGCTAGAGGTGGGGAGACAGGGTTTGACACAGATACGCAGTATTTT. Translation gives CSARGGETGFDTDTQYF.

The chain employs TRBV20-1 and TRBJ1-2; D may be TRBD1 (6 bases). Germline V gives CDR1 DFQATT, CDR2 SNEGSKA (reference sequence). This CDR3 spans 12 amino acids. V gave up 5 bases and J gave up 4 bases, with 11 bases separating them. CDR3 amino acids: CSAEGGPYGYTF. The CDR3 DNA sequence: TGCAGTGCTGAGGGGGGACCCTATGGCTACACCTTC.

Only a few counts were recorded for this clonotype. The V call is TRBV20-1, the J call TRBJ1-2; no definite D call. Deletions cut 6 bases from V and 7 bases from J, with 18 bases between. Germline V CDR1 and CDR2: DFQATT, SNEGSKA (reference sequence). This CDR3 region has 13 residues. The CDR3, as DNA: TGCAGTGCCCATGCCGGTCACGGGTCTGGCTACACCTTC. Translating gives CSAHAGHGSGYTF.

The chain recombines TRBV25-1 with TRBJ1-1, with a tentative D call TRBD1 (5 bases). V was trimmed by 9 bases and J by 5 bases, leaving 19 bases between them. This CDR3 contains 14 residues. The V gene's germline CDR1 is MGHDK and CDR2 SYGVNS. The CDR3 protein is CARNFQGRSTEAFF. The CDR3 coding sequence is TGTGCCAGAAATTTCCAGGGTCGTAGTACTGAAGCTTTCTTT.